These 11 T cell receptor beta chains originate from one sample sequenced in a study of cytomegalovirus exposure and HLA in healthy donors. PCR involved 60 Vbeta and 13 Jbeta primers. Profiling relied on immunoSEQ multiplex PCR, and the TCRdb table lists in-frame clones only, not all of them. The sample records roughly 120,000 clones, around 10% being singletons. What was sequenced was PBMCs. These receptors all come from a young man in good health and CMV-seronegative.

This clone was recorded many times. The chain is built from TRBV6-5 and TRBJ1-5; a possible D gene is TRBD1 (5 bases). Per germline, CDR1 MNHEY and CDR2 SVGAGI. The CDR3 has 15 residues. V shed 4 bases and J shed 6 bases, with 16 bases lying between them. CDR3 in DNA: TGTGCCAGCAGTTCCCTCCAGGGTAGGGTTCAGCCCCAGCATTTT. Amino acid sequence: CASSSLQGRVQPQHF.

The chain recombines TRBV5-1 with TRBJ2-3, with 11 bases that match TRBD2. The germline V gene has CDR1 SGHRS and CDR2 YFSETQ. The CDR3 length is 15 residues. J was trimmed by 3 bases and V by 5 bases; bases with no gene match: 5. The DNA of the CDR3 is TGCGCCAGCAGATTACTAGCGGGGGAGACAGATACGCAGTATTTT. Its translation is CASRLLAGETDTQYF.

Only a few counts were recorded for this clone. This chain joins TRBV28 and TRBJ2-5, with D perhaps matching TRBD1 (6 bases). CDR1 is MDHEN, CDR2 SYDVKM, per germline. Trimming shortened V by 5 bases and J by 2 bases, and 12 bases separated the two germline ends. The CDR3 extends over 14 amino acids. The CDR3 coding sequence is TGTGCCAGCAGTGCCGGGACACTGCAAGAGACCCAGTACTTC. Translating it yields CASSAGTLQETQYF.

This clone was seen more than once but under ten times. The V and J genes are TRBV10-3 and TRBJ2-2; 9 bases agree with TRBD2. With V trimmed by 2 bases and J by 0 bases, 1 base remained unmatched. Germline V CDR1 and CDR2: ENHRY, SYGVKD. The CDR3 loop spans 16 amino acids. The DNA for the CDR3 is TGTGCCATCAGTGAGAGCGGGAGGACGAACACCGGGGAGCTGTTTTTT. Translated: CAISESGRTNTGELFF.

This clone was seen a few times. This chain connects TRBV10-3 to TRBJ1-1; TRBD1 is a possible D gene (5 bases). The CDR3 is 15 amino acids. Germline CDR1 and CDR2: ENHRY and SYGVKD. Trimming removed 0 bases at V and 2 bases at J, with 10 bases between. Here the CDR3 reads CAISESPGKNTEAFF. The CDR3 DNA reads TGTGCCATCAGTGAGTCCCCAGGGAAAAACACTGAAGCTTTCTTT.

This clone has more than one count but fewer than ten. The rearrangement links TRBV2 to TRBJ1-5, with D unclear. Between the trimmed V and J ends, which lost 8 bases and 0 bases, there was a span of 8 bases. The CDR3 runs to 13 residues. Per the germline V gene, CDR1 is SNHLY and CDR2 is FYNNEI. CDR3 loop: CASRLDSNQPQHF. CDR3 in DNA: TGTGCCAGCCGACTGGATAGCAATCAGCCCCAGCATTTT.

This clone was seen only a few times. The V and J genes are TRBV5-4 and TRBJ2-3; 8 nucleotides match TRBD2. V was pared by 5 bases and J by 1 base, with 3 bases of the junction left unmatched. This CDR3 is built from 14 residues. The germline V gene has CDR1 SGHNT and CDR2 YYREEE (reference sequence). This chain's CDR3 is CASRVSGGTDTQYF. CDR3 coding DNA: TGTGCCAGCAGGGTTAGCGGGGGCACAGATACGCAGTATTTT.

This clone was observed a handful of times. The rearrangement links TRBV9 to TRBJ1-1, with unresolved D. Trimming shortened V by 3 bases and J by 1 base, and 10 bases separated the two germline ends. This CDR3 is built from 14 residues. Germline V gene lookup returns CDR1 SGDLS and CDR2 YYNGEE. Here the CDR3 DNA reads TGTGCCAGCAGCGGCCTAGACCCGAACACTGAAGCTTTCTTT. Amino acids: CASSGLDPNTEAFF.

The chain combines TRBV19 with TRBJ1-5; 7 bases line up with TRBD1. Looked up from germline, CDR1 is LNHDA and CDR2 is SQIVND (reference sequence). The J segment lost 1 base and the V segment lost 5 bases, leaving 8 bases of the junction unmatched. This CDR3 is 16 amino acids long. The CDR3 spells CASSAQTGRSNQPQHF. The CDR3 DNA reads TGTGCCAGTAGTGCCCAGACAGGGAGGAGCAATCAGCCCCAGCATTTT.

This clone was recorded a few times. The chain couples TRBV4-1 to TRBJ1-1; D is uncertain. CDR1 is MGHRA, CDR2 YSYEKL, per germline. This CDR3 comprises 18 residues. The ends were cut back, 1 base at V and 1 base at J, with 19 bases in the middle. CDR3 loop: CASSQAPGTGFSNTEAFF. In nucleotides, the CDR3 is TGCGCCAGCAGCCAAGCCCCCGGAACGGGGTTCTCGAACACTGAAGCTTTCTTT.

The table lists this clone with a few counts. The chain employs TRBV7-2 and TRBJ2-7, with D possibly being TRBD2 (6 bases). From germline, CDR1 is SGHTA and CDR2 FQGNSA. Trimming shortened V by 1 base and J by 0 bases, and 16 bases separated the two germline ends. The CDR3 runs to 17 residues. The CDR3 loop is CASSLDRRRGSSYEQYF. CDR3 bases: TGTGCCAGCAGCTTAGATCGGCGGCGGGGATCCTCCTACGAGCAGTACTTC.